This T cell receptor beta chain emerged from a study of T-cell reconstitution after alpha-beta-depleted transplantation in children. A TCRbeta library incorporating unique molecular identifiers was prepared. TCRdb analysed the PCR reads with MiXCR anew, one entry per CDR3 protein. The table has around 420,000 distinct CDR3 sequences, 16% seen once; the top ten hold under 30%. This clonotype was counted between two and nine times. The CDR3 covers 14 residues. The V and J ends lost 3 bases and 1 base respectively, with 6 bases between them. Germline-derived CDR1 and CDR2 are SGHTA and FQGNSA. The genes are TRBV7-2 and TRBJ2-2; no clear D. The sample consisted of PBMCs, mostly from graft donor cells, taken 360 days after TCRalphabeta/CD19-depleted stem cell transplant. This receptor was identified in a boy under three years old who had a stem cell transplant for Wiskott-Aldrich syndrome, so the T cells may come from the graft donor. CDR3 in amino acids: CASSFLQNTGELFF. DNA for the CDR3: TGTGCCAGCAGCTTTCTTCAGAACACCGGGGAGCTGTTTTTT.